This TCR beta chain was identified in a study of neurological immune-mediated disorders. Each CDR3 protein gets one entry after TCRdb re-called the 5' RACE reads with MiXCR. The data hold 50,000 to 70,000 distinct CDR3 sequences, with roughly 4.3% observed a single time. Trimming removed 6 bases from V and 4 bases from J, with 12 bases in between. Looked up from germline, CDR1 is SNHLY and CDR2 is FYNNEI. The CDR3 has 13 residues. The V gene is TRBV2, the J gene TRBJ1-2, with TRBD1 as a possible D gene (5 bases). The origin of this receptor is a man in his thirties or forties with multiple sclerosis. The sequenced material came from PBMCs. CDR3 DNA sequence: TGTGCCAGCAGACAGGCGCGGGGCTATGGCTACACCTTC. Its translation: CASRQARGYGYTF.